The clone carrying this TCR beta chain was picked up one time. Its antigen is not known. Trimming shortened V by 6 bases and J by 1 base, and 12 bases separated the two germline ends. There are 14 residues in the CDR3. Germline values: CDR1 MNHEY, CDR2 SVGAGI. Production of TCR cDNA was by 5'RACE template switching, which also added a universal primer site and UMIs. Each CDR3 protein is one row after TCRdb ran MiXCR on the 5' RACE reads. The data contain about 53,000 distinct CDR3 sequences, about 6.6% of them seen just once; the ten biggest clones take up 40%. The sample comes from a study of T cells after yellow fever vaccination. On the study more broadly: Some fractions had low cell numbers, and these were prepared with SMART-Seq v4 Ultra Low Input. Points from the study as a whole: On re-exposure, the response was weaker but peaked faster, at day 5 versus 15. Clones that expanded after primary vaccination mostly reappeared after the booster (around 96% CD4, about 89% CD8).

Here the sequenced sample was CD8+ T cells sorted from PBMCs, taken on the day of the first yellow fever vaccination. The rearrangement joins TRBV6-5 to TRBJ1-2, with D possibly being TRBD1 (5 bases). The clonotype was recovered from a man younger than 35 who received the YFV17D yellow fever vaccine. The CDR3 nucleotides read TGTGCCAGCAGAGACAGCAACTTTAACTATGGCTACACCTTC. Its translation: CASRDSNFNYGYTF.